This T cell receptor (beta chain) was documented in a study of graft-versus-host responses after intestinal transplantation. Overall study: Recipients were given multivisceral, liver-intestinal, or isolated intestinal transplants. Study observations and caveats: GvH clones were identified in recipient marrow, with some first appearing in ileum or blood. When patients had graft-donor T cell macrochimerism, their allografts held high graft-versus-host to host-versus-graft clonal ratios.

Profiling relied on immunoSEQ multiplex PCR, and the TCRdb table lists in-frame clones only, not all of them. Here the sample spans over 100,000 clones, roughly 93% being singletons. V was clipped by 5 bases and J by 4 bases, with 3 bases between them. The germline V gene encodes CDR1 DFQATT and CDR2 SNEGSKA (reference sequence). The CDR3 is made up of 10 amino acids. In the case of this clone: Its target is not known.

This chain joins TRBV20-1 and TRBJ2-4; D gene uncertain. The origin of this receptor is a human donor who received an intestinal transplant. This specimen consisted of unstimulated CD4+ T cells sorted from spleen or lymph node cells, obtained before intestinal transplant. CDR3 protein: CSALKNIQYF. Written as DNA, the CDR3 is TGCAGTGCTCTTAAAAACATTCAGTACTTC.